The 31 T cell receptor beta chains below come from one sample, sequenced in a study of control samples from healthy donors and cancer patients. The method was immunoSEQ multiplex PCR; TCRdb's version includes in-frame clones alone and lacks a portion of them. Of approximately 94,000 clones in the sample, about four fifths are singletons; the top ten hold under 40%. The sequenced sample was PBMCs. These receptors were collected from a man aged 70-80 years with lung cancer.

The rearrangement joins TRBV19 to TRBJ1-2; 9 bases map to TRBD1. Germline V lookup: CDR1 LNHDA, CDR2 SQIVND (reference sequence). The V segment lost 5 bases and the J segment 0 bases; nucleotides outside the gene matches: 7. This CDR3 spans 16 amino acids. In DNA form, the CDR3 reads TGTGCCAGTAGTGCCCCGGGACAGGGAGCTAACTATGGCTACACCTTC. This encodes CASSAPGQGANYGYTF.

This clone was detected once. CDR3 DNA sequence: TGTGCCTGGACCGCTCCGGGAGTCGTCAATGGCTACACCTTC. Its protein product is CAWTAPGVVNGYTF. The chain uses TRBV30 and TRBJ1-2; D not resolved. Trimming cost V 4 bases and J 6 bases, with 18 bases left between them. The CDR3 covers 14 residues. The germline gives CDR1 GTSNPN, CDR2 SVGIG (reference sequence).

The chain is built from TRBV30 and TRBJ1-3; D gene unclear. The V gene lost 3 bases and the J gene lost 0 bases, with 9 bases spanning the gap. The germline gives CDR1 GTSNPN, CDR2 SVGIG (reference sequence). The CDR3 sequence is 14 residues long. The CDR3 DNA follows: TGTGCCTGGAGCCAGAAGCTCTCTGGAAACACCATATATTTT. Amino acids: CAWSQKLSGNTIYF.

The chain uses TRBV28 and TRBJ2-3, with 12 bases aligning to TRBD2. Trimming removed 1 base from V and 2 bases from J; junction bases left unmatched: 16. Germline V gene sequence: CDR1 MDHEN, CDR2 SYDVKM. CDR3 length: 21 residues. The CDR3 nucleotides read TGTGCCAGCAGTTTATTACCCACCAGGGTACTAGCGGGGGGTCCCACAGATACGCAGTATTTT. This translates into CASSLLPTRVLAGGPTDTQYF.

This chain uses TRBV9 with TRBJ1-3; 7 bases agree with TRBD1. Germline trimming cut 0 bases from V and 0 bases from J; bases unmatched to any gene: 6. Germline CDR1 SGDLS, CDR2 YYNGEE. The length of the CDR3 is 17 residues. This CDR3 is CASSVVGQVPSGNTIYF. Written as DNA, the CDR3 is TGTGCCAGCAGCGTAGTAGGACAGGTACCCTCTGGAAACACCATATATTTT.

CDR3 region: CASRGTSGGHYNEQFF. The CDR3 DNA is TGTGCCAGTAGGGGGACTAGCGGGGGCCATTACAATGAGCAGTTCTTC. The chain combines TRBV19 with TRBJ2-1, with TRBD2 matching 14 bases. With V trimmed by 6 bases and J by 4 bases, 5 bases remained unmatched. Germline V lookup: CDR1 LNHDA, CDR2 SQIVND (reference sequence). The CDR3 is 16 residues long.

The CDR3 DNA reads TGTGCCAGCAGCGACCACGGACAGGGCGGCACCGGGGAGCTGTTTTTT. Translation gives CASSDHGQGGTGELFF. V is TRBV11-3 and J is TRBJ2-2; 8 nucleotides line up with TRBD1. The CDR3 totals 16 residues. Looked up from germline, CDR1 is SGHNT and CDR2 is YENEEA. J gave up 4 bases and V 5 bases, and 9 bases lay outside the gene matches.

This clone occurred once. The CDR3 DNA is TGTGCCAGCAGCCACCTCGCCAACTCTGGAAACACCATATATTTT. This gives the protein CASSHLANSGNTIYF. V is TRBV3-1 (or the pseudogene TRBV3-2) and J is TRBJ1-3; D call uncertain. The CDR3 has 15 amino acids. V was clipped by 3 bases and J by 0 bases, with 9 bases between them. From germline, CDR1 is LGHDT and CDR2 YNNKEL (reference sequence).

CDR3 amino acids: CASSNVQGPNEKLFF. CDR3 DNA sequence: TGTGCCAGCAGTAACGTACAGGGACCTAATGAAAAACTGTTTTTT. V is TRBV6-5 and J is TRBJ1-4; possible D gene TRBD1, 6 bases. CDR1 and CDR2 from the germline V gene are MNHEY and SVGAGI. The CDR3 length is 15 residues. V dropped 5 bases and J dropped 3 bases, with 13 bases sitting between them.

This sequence joins TRBV20-1 and TRBJ1-1; D gene unclear. The CDR3 runs 13 residues. The germline V gene encodes CDR1 DFQATT and CDR2 SNEGSKA (reference sequence). V lost 3 bases, J lost 1 base, and 9 bases lay in between. The CDR3 spells CSASLEGNTEAFF. The CDR3, as DNA: TGCAGTGCTAGTTTAGAAGGGAACACTGAAGCTTTCTTT.

This clone was seen a handful of times. The V and J genes are TRBV19 and TRBJ1-2; 8 bases are a match to TRBD1. The CDR3 consists of 14 residues. Unmatched junction bases numbered 11, after V lost 6 bases and J lost 8 bases. Germline V gene sequence: CDR1 LNHDA, CDR2 SQIVND (reference sequence). This CDR3 is CASSQRTGIGGYTF. The CDR3 DNA is TGTGCCAGTAGCCAAAGGACAGGGATCGGAGGCTACACCTTC. Based on the CDR3 plus reference TRBV19 and TRBJ1-2, the full variable domain is DGGITQSPKYLFRKEGQNVTLSCEQNLNHDAMYWYRQDPGQGLRLIYYSQIVNDFQKGDIAEGYSVSREKKESFPLTVTSAQKNPTAFYLCASSQRTGIGGYTFGSGTRLTVV.

The chain couples TRBV12-3 or TRBV12-4 to TRBJ1-1; no clear D gene. The CDR3 is 13 amino acids. V dropped 4 bases and J dropped 5 bases, with 11 bases sitting between them. The CDR3 nucleotides are TGTGCCAGCAGTTCTCGACGGGGAACTGAAGCTTTCTTT. It encodes CASSSRRGTEAFF.

This chain joins TRBV5-1 and TRBJ2-4, with D possibly called TRBD1 or TRBD2 (7 bases each). Per germline, CDR1 SGHRS and CDR2 YFSETQ. The CDR3 is 18 amino acids. Trimming took 4 bases from V and 3 from J, leaving 23 bases between them. The DNA of the CDR3 is TGCGCCAGCAGCCCCCTGACTAGACAGGGAGGGGGCAAAAACATTCAGTACTTC. Its protein product is CASSPLTRQGGGKNIQYF.

The rearrangement uses TRBV5-1 and TRBJ1-2; TRBD1 is a possible D gene (5 bases). The germline gives CDR1 SGHRS, CDR2 YFSETQ. This CDR3 region has 13 residues. Between the trimmed V and J ends, which lost 3 bases and 5 bases, there was a span of 11 bases. DNA for the CDR3: TGCGCCAGCAGCTCCGGGACGGATTATGGCTACACCTTC. It encodes CASSSGTDYGYTF.

The sample holds a few counts of this clone. The chain recombines TRBV25-1 with TRBJ1-4, with D unresolved. Between the trimmed V and J ends, which lost 5 bases and 8 bases, there was a span of 15 bases. Germline-derived CDR1 and CDR2 are MGHDK and SYGVNS. The CDR3 runs to 14 residues. This chain's CDR3 is CASSLTTGAEKLFF. The CDR3 DNA follows: TGTGCCAGCAGTCTCACGACGGGCGCAGAAAAACTGTTTTTT. The whole variable domain, filled in from reference TRBV25-1 and TRBJ1-4, reads EADIYQTPRYLVIGTGKKITLECSQTMGHDKMYWYQQDPGMELHLIHYSYGVNSTEKGDLSSESTVSRIRTEHFPLTLESARPSHTSQYLCASSLTTGAEKLFFGSGTQLSVL.

This sequence joins TRBV27 and TRBJ1-5, with D maybe TRBD1 (5 bases). This CDR3 region has 15 residues. With 0 bases removed from V and 6 bases from J, the gap between germline ends came to 12 bases. Germline V gives CDR1 MNHEY, CDR2 SMNVEV (reference sequence). CDR3 loop: CASSLSSAGSQPQHF. In DNA form, the CDR3 reads TGTGCCAGCAGTTTATCGTCGGCAGGGAGTCAGCCCCAGCATTTT.

The chain is built from TRBV9 and TRBJ2-1; 8 bases line up with TRBD2. Trimming at V came to 4 bases and at J to 4 bases, leaving 13 bases not matched to a gene. Germline-derived CDR1 and CDR2 are SGDLS and YYNGEE. This CDR3 contains 17 residues. CDR3 DNA sequence: TGTGCCAGCAGCCCTACCCCAGGGAGCGGGGGTTACAATGAGCAGTTCTTC. Protein sequence: CASSPTPGSGGYNEQFF.

This rearrangement joins TRBV9 to TRBJ1-1, with D hard to call. CDR3 length equals 13 residues. Trimming left V 0 bases short and J 5 bases short, with 8 bases between. CDR1 and CDR2 from the germline V gene are SGDLS and YYNGEE. The CDR3: CASSVGPGTEAFF. In nucleotides, the CDR3 is TGTGCCAGCAGCGTAGGTCCGGGGACTGAAGCTTTCTTT.

The rearrangement joins TRBV6-4 to TRBJ1-6; D is ambiguous. Trimming removed 2 bases from V and 10 bases from J, with 12 bases in between. The CDR3 consists of 14 residues. Germline V gene data show CDR1 as MRHNA and CDR2 as SNTAGT. CDR3 bases: TGTGCCAGCAGTGACATGGTTATGGGGTCACCCCTCCACTTT. The encoded protein is CASSDMVMGSPLHF.

The rearrangement links TRBV29-1 to TRBJ2-7; D may be TRBD1 or TRBD2 (5 bases each). V was cut by 4 bases and J by 5 bases, with 15 bases left in between. The germline V gene encodes CDR1 SQVTM and CDR2 ANQGSEA. This CDR3 comprises 13 residues. CDR3 bases: TGCAGCGTTGGCCAGGTGGGGACCCACGAGCAGTACTTC. Translating it yields CSVGQVGTHEQYF.

The chain couples TRBV28 to TRBJ2-3; TRBD1 aligns across 8 bases. With 4 bases clipped from V and 3 bases from J, the junction kept 6 bases outside the gene matches. This CDR3 is 15 amino acids long. Germline CDR1 is MDHEN and CDR2 is SYDVKM. The CDR3 reads CASSSGQGGTDTQYF. The CDR3 region has the DNA TGTGCCAGCAGTTCCGGACAGGGAGGTACAGATACGCAGTATTTT.

The chain employs TRBV6-6 and TRBJ2-7; 8 bases agree with TRBD2. Germline trimming cut 7 bases from V and 5 bases from J; bases unmatched to any gene: 13. There are 15 residues in the CDR3. The V gene's germline CDR1 is MNHNY and CDR2 SVGAGI (reference sequence). The CDR3 spells CASKVAGGVIHEQYF. The CDR3 bases are TGTGCCAGCAAGGTTGCGGGGGGTGTCATCCACGAGCAGTACTTC.

The chain joins TRBV10-1 to TRBJ1-1; D perhaps matches TRBD1 (5 bases). CDR1 and CDR2 from the germline V gene are WNHNN and SYGVQD (reference sequence). This CDR3 has 13 amino acids. The V and J ends lost 3 bases and 8 bases respectively, with 13 bases between them. In DNA form, the CDR3 reads TGCGCCAGCAGTGATCGGGGCTCAAGAGAAGCTTTCTTT. This gives the protein CASSDRGSREAFF.

The chain combines TRBV19 with TRBJ1-5; weak D call: TRBD1 (6 bases). Between the trimmed V and J ends, which lost 4 bases and 5 bases, there was a span of 9 bases. CDR3 length: 13 amino acids. Germline loops: CDR1 LNHDA, CDR2 SQIVND (reference sequence). The CDR3: CASSTGVHQPQHF. The CDR3 DNA reads as TGTGCCAGTAGTACAGGGGTCCATCAGCCCCAGCATTTT.

Only one count was recorded for this clone. The rearrangement links TRBV6-2 or TRBV6-3 to TRBJ2-3, with TRBD2 matching over 12 bases. This CDR3 contains 19 residues. J was trimmed by 5 bases and V by 0 bases; bases with no gene match: 12. Germline assignment: CDR1 MNHEY and CDR2 SVGEGT. CDR3 in DNA: TGTGCCAGCAGTTACTCCCAGGACCCTAGCGGGGGGGCGGTAGATACGCAGTATTTT. The encoded protein is CASSYSQDPSGGAVDTQYF.

The chain is built from TRBV5-4 and TRBJ2-3; no clear D gene. Trimming took off 2 bases at V and 6 bases at J, with 13 bases between the two ends. Germline CDR1 and CDR2: SGHNT and YYREEE (reference sequence). The CDR3 sequence is 14 residues long. CDR3 sequence (DNA): TGTGCCAGCAGCTTTCCCCTCAGAGCGGATACGCAGTATTTT. Its protein is CASSFPLRADTQYF.

The sample holds a few counts of this clone. The chain links TRBV20-1 to TRBJ1-2; perhaps TRBD1 as D (6 bases). Germline values: CDR1 DFQATT, CDR2 SNEGSKA (reference sequence). CDR3 length: 12 residues. V was clipped by 3 bases and J by 5 bases, with 10 bases between them. The CDR3 nucleotides are TGCAGTGCTAGTACAGGGACATATGGCTACACCTTC. This sequence encodes CSASTGTYGYTF.

The J gene is TRBJ2-7, the V gene TRBV19, with D unresolved. The CDR3 is 15 amino acids. Germline values: CDR1 LNHDA, CDR2 SQIVND (reference sequence). V was pared by 2 bases and J by 3 bases, with 14 bases between. The CDR3 region is CASSIFASTLYEQYF. CDR3 DNA: TGTGCCAGTAGTATATTTGCCTCCACCCTCTACGAGCAGTACTTC.

The V call is TRBV19, the J call TRBJ1-4, with D unresolved. V lost 6 bases, J lost 8 bases, and 19 bases lay in between. The germline V gene has CDR1 LNHDA and CDR2 SQIVND (reference sequence). The length of the CDR3 is 15 residues. CDR3 coding DNA: TGTGCCAGTAGCCGAACCGGGAAAGCTGGGGAAAAACTGTTTTTT. Amino acid sequence: CASSRTGKAGEKLFF. Together with reference TRBV19 and TRBJ1-4, the CDR3 gives the full variable domain: DGGITQSPKYLFRKEGQNVTLSCEQNLNHDAMYWYRQDPGQGLRLIYYSQIVNDFQKGDIAEGYSVSREKKESFPLTVTSAQKNPTAFYLCASSRTGKAGEKLFFGSGTQLSVL.

The chain uses TRBV7-3 and TRBJ2-2; D is undetermined. Germline V gene data show CDR1 as SGHTA and CDR2 as FQGTGA. V lost 1 base and J lost 1, with 10 bases in between. The CDR3 runs to 16 residues. The CDR3 spells CASSLNKGLNTGELFF. Here the CDR3 DNA reads TGTGCCAGCAGCTTAAACAAAGGCCTGAACACCGGGGAGCTGTTTTTT.

This clone occurred a few times. V gene TRBV2 combines with J gene TRBJ1-4; D remains ambiguous. The CDR3 runs 12 residues. V was cut by 2 bases and J by 10 bases, with 8 bases left in between. Germline assignment: CDR1 SNHLY and CDR2 FYNNEI. CDR3 sequence (DNA): TGTGCCAGCAGTGAAAGTTGGGGAAAACTGTTTTTT. The encoded protein is CASSESWGKLFF.